The next 18 T cell receptor beta chains were all read from a single sample in a study of CXCR3-negative and CXCR3-positive naive CD8 T cells. Study-wide points: More hydrophobic TRB CDR3s occurred in CXCR3-positive than in CXCR3-negative naive cells.

Their recognized antigens are unknown. 5' RACE with UMI labels generated the TRB cDNA libraries. TCRdb derives one entry per CDR3 protein from the 5' RACE reads, leaving out DNA. The sample holds about 89,000 distinct CDR3 sequences. Sequencing was performed on naive CXCR3+ CD8+ T cells from blood. This sample's subset: CD45RO-CCR7+CD27+CD95- naive CD8+ T cells expressing CXCR3 (TNR3+). These receptors came from a human donor in good health. Some clones in this sample may be carry-over from other donors' samples.

The CDR3 sequence: CASSDRGHNEQFF. The V gene is TRBV6-4, the J gene TRBJ2-1; TCRdb designates TRBD1, a call that cannot be tested without DNA. The CDR3 spans 13 residues. Looked up from germline, CDR1 is MRHNA and CDR2 is SNTAGT.

The chain joins TRBV6-2 or TRBV6-3 to TRBJ2-7. Germline lookup yields CDR1 MNHEY and CDR2 SVGEGT. The CDR3 length is 12 residues. This CDR3 reads CASSYKVYEQYF.

The CDR3 spells CSAREWTYGGSYNSPLHF. V gene TRBV20-1 combines with J gene TRBJ1-6. Per germline, CDR1 DFQATT and CDR2 SNEGSKA (reference sequence). There are 18 residues in the CDR3.

This CDR3 is CASSFRGVTDTQYF. J is TRBJ2-3 and V is TRBV7-6; TCRdb's D gene call, TRBD2, goes unchecked for lack of DNA. Germline V gene lookup returns CDR1 SGHVS and CDR2 FNYEAQ. The CDR3 extends over 14 amino acids.

The genes are TRBV28 and TRBJ2-3. The CDR3 runs 14 residues. Germline CDR1 MDHEN, CDR2 SYDVKM. The CDR3 spells CASSPRTNTDTQYF.

This chain links TRBV7-9 with TRBJ2-7; TCRdb calls TRBD1, which cannot be checked without DNA. The CDR3 runs to 15 residues. The V gene's germline CDR1 is SEHNR and CDR2 FQNEAQ (reference sequence). The CDR3: CASSSPIRDVDEQYF.

This chain uses TRBV20-1 with TRBJ2-7; TCRdb's D call, TRBD2, is unchecked because there is no DNA. Germline V lookup: CDR1 DFQATT, CDR2 SNEGSKA (reference sequence). CDR3 length: 13 residues. CDR3 amino acids: CSASKGDIYEQYF.

The chain employs TRBV5-1 and TRBJ2-7; TCRdb picks TRBD1, but there is no DNA to check that call. Germline V gene sequence: CDR1 SGHRS, CDR2 YFSETQ. The CDR3 consists of 14 residues. CDR3 loop: CASSLQGKTYEQYF.

This CDR3 is CASSDPTSGKTGELFF. V and J are TRBV25-1 and TRBJ2-2; lacking DNA, the TRBD2 call made by TCRdb goes unchecked. The CDR3 covers 16 residues. Germline lookup yields CDR1 MGHDK and CDR2 SYGVNS. The variable domain in full, with the rest retrieved from reference TRBV25-1 and TRBJ2-2, is EADIYQTPRYLVIGTGKKITLECSQTMGHDKMYWYQQDPGMELHLIHYSYGVNSTEKGDLSSESTVSRIRTEHFPLTLESARPSHTSQYLCASSDPTSGKTGELFFGEGSRLTVL.

The rearrangement joins TRBV7-6 to TRBJ2-3. Germline values: CDR1 SGHVS, CDR2 FNYEAQ. The CDR3 spans 13 residues. The CDR3 reads CASSFYGTDTQYF.

The genes are TRBV28 and TRBJ1-6; TCRdb gives TRBD1 as the D gene, but with no DNA this cannot be confirmed. This CDR3 has 16 amino acids. CDR1 is MDHEN and CDR2 is SYDVKM in the germline V gene. The CDR3 sequence: CASRMDRGASNSPLHF.

This chain joins TRBV29-1 and TRBJ2-1. Per the germline V gene, CDR1 is SQVTM and CDR2 is ANQGSEA. CDR3 length: 14 residues. The CDR3 loop reads CSVVDGVTYNEQFF.

CDR3 in amino acids: CASSLDVREERHF. V and J are TRBV7-9 and TRBJ1-5. This CDR3 has 13 amino acids. Germline loops: CDR1 SEHNR, CDR2 FQNEAQ (reference sequence). Full variable domain (rest looked up from reference TRBV7-9 and TRBJ1-5): DTGVSQNPRHKITKRGQNVTFRCDPISEHNRLYWYRQTLGQGPEFLTYFQNEAQLEKSRLLSDRFSAERPKGSFSTLEIQRTEQGDSAMYLCASSLDVREERHFGDGTRLSIL.

The chain couples TRBV27 to TRBJ2-1; TCRdb indicates TRBD2, and absent DNA this call remains unverified. Germline lookup yields CDR1 MNHEY and CDR2 SMNVEV (reference sequence). This CDR3 is 12 amino acids long. This CDR3 reads CASSFTEGLQFF.

The chain joins TRBV27 to TRBJ2-7; TCRdb selects TRBD1, and the lack of DNA leaves this call unchecked. Germline-derived CDR1 and CDR2 are MNHEY and SMNVEV (reference sequence). There are 13 residues in the CDR3. This chain's CDR3 is CASSLSGANEQYF.

The chain recombines TRBV29-1 with TRBJ2-7. There are 13 residues in the CDR3. Germline V CDR1 and CDR2: SQVTM, ANQGSEA. This CDR3 is CSVDATNAYEQYF.

The V gene is TRBV29-1, the J gene TRBJ2-2; as DNA is missing, the TRBD1 call by TCRdb cannot be tested. This CDR3 has 14 residues. CDR1 is SQVTM, CDR2 ANQGSEA, per germline. This CDR3 is CSVAPTGDTGELFF.

CDR3 residues: CASSYSGGQEAFF. V is TRBV5-1 and J is TRBJ1-1; TCRdb lists TRBD1, though no DNA is available to test this call. Germline-derived CDR1 and CDR2 are SGHRS and YFSETQ. This CDR3 spans 13 amino acids.